These T cell receptor beta chains were read from a single sample in a study of shared clonotypes between healthy human individuals. Produced via immunoSEQ multiplex PCR; TCRdb's table is partial and in-frame only. This sample carries hundreds of thousands of clones, roughly nine tenths of them seen once, and the ten largest clones take nearly 25%. What was sequenced was naive CD8+ T cells sorted from blood. These receptors came from a man between 25 and 39 years old in good health. Both conserved end residues are part of each CDR3. Fields, in order: V gene, J gene, CDR3 protein.

TRBV23-1	TRBJ1-2	CASSQLPGAGYGYTF
TRBV19	TRBJ1-5	CASSIGRQGYQPQHF
TRBV7-9	TRBJ1-4	CASSFWGQGAFNEKLFF
TRBV14	TRBJ1-2	CASSQAMGTGKDYGYTF
TRBV10-1	TRBJ1-1	CASSEGGGETEAFF
TRBV27	TRBJ2-3	CASSSRTARTDTQYF
TRBV5-5	TRBJ2-7	CASSLRGPSSYEQYF
TRBV7-9	TRBJ2-7	CASTGGISAYEQYF
TRBV11-1	TRBJ2-3	CASSLTTDTQYF
TRBV5-6	TRBJ2-1	CASSYGTGIRIYEQFF
TRBV10-2	TRBJ2-7	CATSGRTNYEQYF
TRBV7-2	TRBJ2-2	CASSLDIGRATGELFF
TRBV7-8	TRBJ2-1	CASSLASGLQNEQFF
TRBV9	TRBJ2-2	CASSVGSGLRDTGELFF
TRBV15	TRBJ1-5	CATSSFPNQPQHF
TRBV4-3	TRBJ1-1	CASSQRTGVEAEAFF
TRBV19	TRBJ2-1	CASSIRLDNEQFF
TRBV27	TRBJ1-5	CASSRTGVNQPQHF
TRBV25-1	TRBJ1-5	CASSAKGQGGQPQHF
TRBV2	TRBJ2-1	CASRGNSYNEQFF
TRBV5-1	TRBJ2-7	CASSSSGYEQYF
TRBV7-2	TRBJ2-7	CASSFPGTDYEQYF
TRBV7-9	TRBJ2-3	CASSLTGSLADTQYF
TRBV5-8	TRBJ1-2	CASREQGTSGYTF
TRBV19	TRBJ2-7	CASSRQGYEQYF
TRBV29-1	TRBJ1-3	CSVGSNGNTIYF
TRBV9	TRBJ2-4	CASSAPGTKIAKNIQYF
TRBV7-3	TRBJ2-3	CASSLTSSGSTDTQYF
TRBV5-1	TRBJ2-3	CASSLGQIDRSSTDTQYF
TRBV2	TRBJ1-3	CASSDWGPGNTIYF
TRBV7-8	TRBJ2-3	CASSTQGARTSDTQYF
TRBV27	NA	CASSLRDSTYEQYF
TRBV7-9	TRBJ1-1	CASSLPQGGNTEAFF
TRBV10-3	TRBJ2-7	CAISDTTGVSYEQYF
TRBV7-9	TRBJ2-1	CASRELENNEQFF
TRBV11-2	TRBJ1-3	CASSQPTGTGGNTIYF
TRBV14	TRBJ1-1	CASSQEDGSNEAFF
TRBV27	TRBJ2-7	CASSRGTGATYEQYF
TRBV5-6	TRBJ2-7	CASSLARYEQYF
TRBV7-3	TRBJ2-7	CASSVTGSWDEQYF
TRBV19	TRBJ1-5	CASSMWDTNQPQHF
TRBV11-2	TRBJ2-7	CASRPGQGYEQYF
TRBV4-1	TRBJ2-5	CASSQISGETQYF
TRBV28	TRBJ2-4	CASSRWDRGAKNIQYF
TRBV7-3	TRBJ2-2	CASSLVGSGELFF
TRBV9	TRBJ2-3	CASSKLNTDTQYF